This TCR beta chain emerged from a study of regulatory T cells in long-lasting Graves disease (dated by TCRdb to the early 2020s). Notes on the research overall: In the newly diagnosed Graves' disease group, patients had been taking antithyroid drugs for less than 3 months. Patients with persistent Graves' disease were compared with patients with newly diagnosed Graves' disease using TCR sequencing and RNA sequencing of peripheral blood. The study took place in China and was registered as a clinical trial. A total of about 33 samples underwent TCR sequencing, from roughly 13 patients with persistent Graves' disease and 20 patients with newly diagnosed Graves' disease.

Overall study results and their limits: Persistent disease showed preferential use of TRBV28, TRBJ1-2 and TRBJ2-5, whereas newly diagnosed disease favored TRBV20-1 and TRBJ2-1. Patients with persistent disease shared more public clonotypes (fewer than 3,000) than newly diagnosed patients did (more than 900). As a limitation, the authors acknowledged that the small sample size may reduce accuracy. Peripheral blood alone was examined, since thyroid tissue, which constituted the primary lesion, could not be accessed. Compared with newly diagnosed patients, patients with persistent Graves' disease had lower TCR Shannon entropy and fewer highly expanded clones, which suggests clonal expansion. Sequencing and analysis were limited to the TCR beta chain.

This clonotype has a count of ten or more. Its antigen target is currently unknown. No much larger clonotype is one base removed from it; base qualities were not supplied. The CDR3 contains 14 residues, cysteine and phenylalanine counted. Only CDR3 DNA is held: 42 bases, read in frame from base 1. The germline V gene (reference sequence) sets CDR1 to DFQATT and CDR2 to SNEGSKA. Libraries were built with multiplex PCR. Reads for this sample came from an Illumina HiSeq 4000. TCR beta libraries were built with iRepertoire HTBI primers and Arm-PCR amplification of CDR3 regions. Before sequencing, the PCR products underwent gel purification. In the original analysis: Across samples, 62 TRBV and 13 to 15 TRBJ segments were identified and used for gene usage analysis of CDR3 amino acid clonotypes. COPE and FqMerger were used to merge the filtered high-quality paired reads into contigs. BLAST was used to align contigs to IMGT TRBV, TRBD and TRBJ reference genes, with CDR3 defined following IMGT. Any clonotype with a frequency above 0.1% was classified as a highly expanded clone. Shannon entropy served as the measure of repertoire diversity, while the Gini coefficient captured V-J evenness. A clonotype was considered public if more than one individual shared it. TCRdb reprocessing: public reads trimmed at Q25 with fastp, clones called with MiXCR, in-frame beta chains kept. Rows with a matching CDR3 protein are joined into one entry that keeps the most common DNA and genes. TCRdb's processing, not the authors', yielded these V and J calls. A total of 440,000 or so distinct CDR3 sequences appear in this sample, 15% of them only once. 16% of the sample comes from the top ten.

The meaning of the sample's time point label: newly diagnosed GD, antithyroid drugs for less than 3 months. For both TCR sequencing and RNA sequencing, RNA was extracted from PBMCs using TRIzol. The diagnosis of Graves' disease was made according to American Thyroid Association guidelines. The patients came from an endocrinology department in Xi'an, China. From each patient, around 8.3 milliliters of peripheral blood was collected into an EDTA anticoagulant tube. Ficoll Paque Plus density gradient separation was used to isolate PBMCs, and no further T cell sorting was done. An Agilent 2100 Bioanalyzer and agarose gel were used to assess RNA quality, and a NanoDrop 2000 was used to measure RNA concentration. These data also formed part of another study, on T cells in Graves' hyperthyroidism and ophthalmopathy. Taken from the second paper: Graves' hyperthyroidism was defined as stable when no progression to ophthalmopathy occurred over 18 months of follow-up. Hyperthyroidism patients were newly diagnosed, with disease duration under 2 months, and aged 18 to 65 years. The study excluded patients with uncontrolled infections, other autoimmune diseases, pregnancy or lactation. Clinical symptoms, serum thyroxine and TRAb, thyroid ultrasound, and orbital computed tomography formed the basis for the diagnoses. The first round of RT-PCR for the TCR CDR3 was performed with the HTBI primer set and the Qiagen OneStep RT-PCR kit. Most expanded thyroid clonotypes (frequency above 0.001) were also detected in blood, a finding suggesting that blood repertoires may reflect thyroid immune responses. A 13 V-J signature model separated ophthalmopathy from stable hyperthyroidism, with 87.88% sensitivity and about 81% specificity in cross-validation and 80%/75% in testing. In validation, the model predicted progression to ophthalmopathy with around 71% sensitivity and about 73% specificity, a median of roughly seven months before onset. A discovery cohort of approximately 97 patients, about 44 with Graves' ophthalmopathy and about 58 with stable Graves' hyperthyroidism, was used to find distinguishing TCR V-J signatures. Prospective prediction of ophthalmopathy was tested in an independent validation cohort of 18 hyperthyroidism patients and roughly 16 patients who later progressed to ophthalmopathy. The 75 to 100 discovery patients were divided at random into training and test sets in a 7:3 ratio. In more than 5 Graves' hyperthyroidism patients, the study also compared T-cell repertoires from thyroid tissue with T-cell repertoires from blood. Once sampling was done, hyperthyroidism patients were given methimazole at a starting dose of 30 mg daily, whereas ophthalmopathy patients were given high-dose intravenous methylprednisolone. A second multiplex PCR round built the libraries, followed by size selection and purification. Paired-end sequencing of the libraries was performed with 100 bp reads on an Illumina HiSeq2000. SOAPnuke was used to process the raw data, removing reads that contained adapters or uncalled bases, had a mean Phred below 15, or lacked an exact match to the constant primer or identifier. High-quality paired reads were merged with COPE v1.2.5, and unique nucleotide sequences were defined as clonotypes. Clonotypes were aligned to IMGT TRBV, TRBD and TRBJ reference segments using MiTCR v1.1. Only V-J combinations with frequency above 0.0001, covering 99.2% of repertoires, were analysed. The TCS score was defined as F50 (clonal expansion) divided by E x V (chaos), with BLOSUM62-based TCRdist calculated between CDR3 peptides within each V-J. Welch's t-statistics and random forest reduced 500 to 650 V-J features to about 13, which were used in a naive Bayes classifier (R e1071). No statistical method was used to fix the sample size in advance, and group allocation was not hidden from the investigators. The paper describes TCR Vbeta CDR3 sequencing of around 130 peripheral blood samples, made up of 43 ophthalmopathy patients, some 80 hyperthyroidism patients and around 17 progressor patients.

This TCR was recovered from a woman aged 25 to 39 with Graves disease. Donor details come from another sample of the same person, matched by shared clones. The material was peripheral blood mononuclear cells (PBMCs), obtained at new diagnosis, from a patient treated with antithyroid drugs. The rearrangement combines TRBV20-1 with TRBJ2-4, with TRBD2 matching 7 junction bases. The CDR3 here reads CRQPSTSVKNIQYF. The DNA sequence follows: TGCAGGCAGCCATCCACTAGCGTCAAAAACATTCAGTACTTC.